The 2 T cell receptor beta chains reported below all come from one sample, sequenced in a study of cytomegalovirus exposure and HLA in healthy donors. Primers included in the PCR were 60 Vbeta and 13 Jbeta primers. Generated by immunoSEQ multiplex PCR, the TCRdb table keeps only in-frame clones and is missing some. The data hold fewer than 150,000 clones, with more than 75% observed a single time. The sample comprised PBMCs. The receptors originated from a male donor in good health and CMV-seronegative.

This chain links TRBV2 with TRBJ1-2; D perhaps matches TRBD1 (6 bases). This CDR3 spans 13 amino acids. Germline V gives CDR1 SNHLY, CDR2 FYNNEI. Trimming stripped 3 bases from V and 7 bases from J, with 12 bases between. The CDR3 nucleotides are TGTGCCAGCAGTGATCAGGGGATGGGTGGCTACACCTTC. Its translation: CASSDQGMGGYTF.

This chain joins TRBV30 and TRBJ1-2; D not resolved. The CDR3 extends over 11 amino acids. Germline V lookup: CDR1 GTSNPN, CDR2 SVGIG (reference sequence). Trimming left V 4 bases short and J 2 bases short, with 5 bases between. The CDR3 nucleotides read TGTGCCTGGACAGCGAACTATGGCTACACCTTC. It yields the protein CAWTANYGYTF.